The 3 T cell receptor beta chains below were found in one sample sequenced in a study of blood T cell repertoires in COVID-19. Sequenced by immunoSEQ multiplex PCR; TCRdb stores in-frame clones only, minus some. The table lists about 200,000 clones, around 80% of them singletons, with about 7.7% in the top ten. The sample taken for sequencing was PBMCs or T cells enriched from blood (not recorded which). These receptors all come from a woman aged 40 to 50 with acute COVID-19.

The CDR3 coding sequence is TGTGCCAGCAGCCGACTAGGCCCTATCTCCTACGAGCAGTACTTC. Translating it yields CASSRLGPISYEQYF. The rearrangement joins TRBV7-3 to TRBJ2-7; tentatively, D is TRBD2 (6 bases). CDR1 SGHTA and CDR2 FQGTGA come from the germline V gene. The CDR3 runs to 15 residues. V was pared by 5 bases and J by 0 bases, with 14 bases between.

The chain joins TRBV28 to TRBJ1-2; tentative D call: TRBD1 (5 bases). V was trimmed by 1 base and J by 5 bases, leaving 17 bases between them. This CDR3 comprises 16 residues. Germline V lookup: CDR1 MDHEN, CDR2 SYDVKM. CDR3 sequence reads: CASSLFKWPGWYGYTF. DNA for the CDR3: TGTGCCAGCAGTTTATTCAAGTGGCCAGGGTGGTATGGCTACACCTTC.

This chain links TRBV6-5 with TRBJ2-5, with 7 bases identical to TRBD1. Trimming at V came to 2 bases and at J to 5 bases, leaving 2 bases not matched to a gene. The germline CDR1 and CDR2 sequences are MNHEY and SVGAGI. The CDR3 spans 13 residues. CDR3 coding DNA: TGTGCCAGCAGTTACGGACAGGCGGAGACCCAGTACTTC. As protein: CASSYGQAETQYF.